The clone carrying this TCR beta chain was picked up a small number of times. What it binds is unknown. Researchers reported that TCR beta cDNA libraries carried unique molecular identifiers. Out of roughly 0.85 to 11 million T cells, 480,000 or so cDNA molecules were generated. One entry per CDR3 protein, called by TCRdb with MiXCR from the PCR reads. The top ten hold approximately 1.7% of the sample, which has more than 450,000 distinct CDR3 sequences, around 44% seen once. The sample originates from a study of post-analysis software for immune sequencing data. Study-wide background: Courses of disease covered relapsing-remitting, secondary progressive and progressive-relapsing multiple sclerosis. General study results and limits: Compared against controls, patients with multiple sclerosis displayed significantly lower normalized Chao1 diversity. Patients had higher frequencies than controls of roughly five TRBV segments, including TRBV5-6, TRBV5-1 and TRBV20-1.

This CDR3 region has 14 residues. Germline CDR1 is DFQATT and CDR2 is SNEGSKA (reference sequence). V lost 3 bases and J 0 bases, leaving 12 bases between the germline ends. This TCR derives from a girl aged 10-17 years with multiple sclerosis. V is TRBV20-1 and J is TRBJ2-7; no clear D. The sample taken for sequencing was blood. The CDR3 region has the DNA TGCAGTGCTAGGTTGGGCTACCCCTCCTACGAGCAGTACTTC. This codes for CSARLGYPSYEQYF.